The rows below give T cell receptor beta chains drawn from one sample of a study of human T cells and chemical hapten exposure. From the RACE reads, TCRdb called clonotypes with MiXCR, one entry per CDR3 protein. This sample yields about 39,000 distinct CDR3 sequences, of which 9.5% to 15% are seen a single time; roughly 2.5% belongs to the top ten. Sequencing used whole blood, obtained in connection with sensitization to the hapten diphenylcyclopropenone (DPC). The receptors stem from a woman between 35 and 50 years old with alopecia areata. Some clones in this sample may be carry-over from other donors' samples. The CDR3 runs from the conserved cysteine through the conserved F or W. The D gene is left open where the match is weak. Clone size is not always given. Where it is, it says once, few, many or a class for expanded clones.

j_gene	v_gene	len	d_gene	abundance	CDR3nt	CDR3aa
TRBJ2-1	TRBV7-6	15	TRBD1	many	TGTGCCAGCAGCCCGGGACAGGGACCCTACAATGAGCAGTTCTTC	CASSPGQGPYNEQFF
TRBJ1-5	TRBV5-1	15	TRBD1	NA	TGCGCCAGCAGCACCGGGACAGGGACGAATCAGCCCCAGCATTTT	CASSTGTGTNQPQHF
TRBJ2-4	TRBV10-3	16	TRBD1	few	TGTGCCATCAGCCCCGGGACAGGGTTAGCCAAAAACATTCAGTACTTC	CAISPGTGLAKNIQYF
TRBJ2-7	TRBV10-3	16	NA	many	TGTGCCATCAGCGACTCCGGGAGAGCGGAGGGCTACGAGCAGTACTTC	CAISDSGRAEGYEQYF
TRBJ2-7	TRBV28	11	NA	many	TGTGCCAGCAGTTTATGGGCTGAGCAGTACTTC	CASSLWAEQYF
TRBJ1-5	TRBV10-3	13	NA	NA	TGTGCCATCAGTGAGTTACCGGTCGAGGCCCAGCATTTT	CAISELPVEAQHF
TRBJ2-5	TRBV7-6	14	NA	few	TGTGCCAGCAGCCCCCGGCCAGCCTGGGGGACCCAGTACTTC	CASSPRPAWGTQYF
TRBJ1-4	TRBV29-1	14	TRBD1	few	TGCAGCGCTTATGACAGGGACTTTGATGAAAAACTGTTTTTT	CSAYDRDFDEKLFF
TRBJ1-4	TRBV7-2	12	NA	many	TGTGCCAGTAGCCGGGCTGGTGAAAAACTGTTTTTT	CASSRAGEKLFF
TRBJ2-4	TRBV7-2	13	NA	few	TGTGCCAGCAGCAATTCGGACGTGAACATTCAGTACTTC	CASSNSDVNIQYF
TRBJ2-7	TRBV28	15	NA	NA	TGTGCCAGCAGTCTCGCTCTAGCGCCCAGGGTGGAGCAGTACTTC	CASSLALAPRVEQYF
TRBJ2-3	TRBV20-1	14	TRBD2	many	TGCAGTGCTAGCCCTAGCGGGGGGACGGATACGCAGTATTTT	CSASPSGGTDTQYF
TRBJ2-5	TRBV9	15	TRBD2	few	TGTGCCAGCAGCGGCGGACTAGCGGGACAGGAGACCCAGTACTTC	CASSGGLAGQETQYF
TRBJ2-1	TRBV7-9	19	TRBD2	few	TGTGCCAGCAGCTTAGCGATGACTAGCGGGGACCTATCCTACAATGAGCAGTTCTTC	CASSLAMTSGDLSYNEQFF